This T cell receptor (beta chain) was captured by sequencing in a study of cytomegalovirus exposure and HLA in healthy donors. Germline V gene data show CDR1 as MNHNS and CDR2 as SASEGT. The CDR3 extends over 17 amino acids. V lost 3 bases, J lost 9 bases, and 13 bases stayed unmatched. A remark on this clone: Its antigen remains unknown.

General observations from the study: Most sequenced TCRs were rare (though some public TCRs occurred in many donors). The TCR clusters that emerged in the first cohort tended, a later analysis found, to co-occur in the approximately 120 validation repertoires. The authors listed 164 TCR beta chains as cytomegalovirus-associated.

The data were produced by immunoSEQ multiplex PCR, yet TCRdb's version contains in-frame clones alone and is incomplete. The profile shows approximately 160,000 clones, 89% of them singletons. Donors came from a validation cohort of over a hundred subjects, distinct from the first 666-subject cohort. Sequences were obtained from PBMCs. The chain has TRBV6-1 and TRBJ2-4; 11 nucleotides agree with TRBD2. The receptor was isolated from a man younger than 35 in good health and CMV-seropositive. Here the CDR3 reads CASSESLWALAGAIQYF. As DNA, the CDR3 is TGTGCCAGCAGTGAGAGCCTGTGGGCACTAGCGGGAGCCATTCAGTACTTC.